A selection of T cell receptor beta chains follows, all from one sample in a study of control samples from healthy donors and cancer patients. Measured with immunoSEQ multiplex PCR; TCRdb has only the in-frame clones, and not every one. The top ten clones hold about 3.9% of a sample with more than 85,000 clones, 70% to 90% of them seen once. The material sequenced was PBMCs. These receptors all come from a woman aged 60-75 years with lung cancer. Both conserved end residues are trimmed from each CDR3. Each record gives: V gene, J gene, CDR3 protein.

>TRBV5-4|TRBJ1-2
ASSFRGGAGGYT
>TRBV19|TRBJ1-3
ASNRADNSGNTIY
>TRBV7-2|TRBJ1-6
ASSSRPLARNSPLH
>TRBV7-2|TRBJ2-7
ASSLGPWEQY
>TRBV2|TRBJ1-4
ASSEKGNDEKLF
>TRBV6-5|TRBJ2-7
ASRGVEVGTYEQY
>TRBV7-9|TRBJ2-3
ASSRLEGDTQY
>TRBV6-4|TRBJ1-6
ASRDSSRNSPLH
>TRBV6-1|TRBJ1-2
ASSEVGTANYGYT
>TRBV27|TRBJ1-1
ASRDNWGTEAF
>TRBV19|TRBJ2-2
ASSQQGSWTGELF
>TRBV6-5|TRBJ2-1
ASSYGASGIGQF
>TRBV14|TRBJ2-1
ASSRASHFFNEQF
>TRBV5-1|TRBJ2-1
ASSSSGATYNEQF
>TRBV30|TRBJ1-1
AWLRGQNTEAF
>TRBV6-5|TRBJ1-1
AAGDLITEAF
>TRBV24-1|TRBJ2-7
ATSSDRAEEQY
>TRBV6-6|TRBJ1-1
ASSYKVTGLNTEAF
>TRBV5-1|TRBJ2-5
ASSLVEQETQY
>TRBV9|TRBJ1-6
ASSLRGGDNSPLH
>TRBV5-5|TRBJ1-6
ASSLARGVRTNSPLH
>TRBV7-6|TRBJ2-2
ASSNSGGPTGELF
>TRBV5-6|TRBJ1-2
ASSLGVTQGPGVYGYT
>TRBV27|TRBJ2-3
ASSLSLAGGADTQY
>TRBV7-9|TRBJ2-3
ASSTRLAAGPADTQY
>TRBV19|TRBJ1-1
ASSRGVRAMNTEAF
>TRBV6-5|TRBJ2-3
ASSSPWGLGTDTQY
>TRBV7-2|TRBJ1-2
ASSLPQGARGYT
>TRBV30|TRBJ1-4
AWSLGREEKLF